Here is one T cell receptor beta chain with its context. The antigen is unknown. Its ends do not fully match the called genes, so a read error is possible. The record originates from a study of CD8 T cells in ankylosing spondylitis. Making the TCR beta libraries involved quantitative 5'-RACE with molecular barcodes. TCRdb used MiXCR to reprocess the 5' RACE reads, holding one entry per CDR3 protein. The sample shows 450,000 or so distinct CDR3 sequences, roughly a quarter of them seen only once. Germline loops: CDR1 SNHLY, CDR2 FYNNEI. This CDR3 comprises 15 residues. Study-wide results and caveats: A TCR beta motif of eight or nine highly homologous variants seemed to mark ankylosing spondylitis blood.

Material: blood, either unsorted or a sorted T cell fraction (not recorded which). The sequence was obtained from a male donor with ankylosing spondylitis. The chain couples TRBV2 to TRBJ2-2; a weak D match, TRBD2 (6 bases). The CDR3 DNA sequence: TGTGCCAGCACTGAAGGCCATAGCGGCACCGGGGAGCTGTTTTTT. Translated, it gives CASTEGHSGTGELFF.